These T cell receptor beta chains were read from a single sample in a study of control samples from healthy donors and cancer patients. Data came from immunoSEQ multiplex PCR; TCRdb stores just in-frame clones and leaves some out. The sample records roughly 170,000 clones, around 93% being singletons. Sequencing was carried out using blood. These TCRs come from a woman aged 55-69 years in good health. CDR3s include the opening cysteine and the closing phenylalanine or tryptophan. D genes are given only for firm matches. The size field is filled for only some rows; it gives once, few, many or a size class.

v_call	j_call	d_call	cdr3_length	clone_size	cdr3_aa	cdr3_nt
TRBV18	TRBJ1-3	-	17	-	CASSYVWQGKSGNTIYF	TGTGCCAGCTCGTATGTGTGGCAGGGGAAATCTGGAAACACCATATATTTT
TRBV10-3	TRBJ1-2	-	13	once	CAISEGGWYGYTF	TGTGCCATCAGCGAAGGGGGGTGGTATGGCTACACCTTC
TRBV7-9	TRBJ1-1	-	11	-	CASTEVGEAFF	TGTGCCAGCACCGAGGTGGGGGAAGCTTTCTTT
TRBV4-3	TRBJ2-3	-	13	-	CASSQQVTDTQYF	TGCGCCAGCAGCCAGCAAGTCACAGATACGCAGTATTTT
TRBV2	TRBJ1-2	-	12	once	CASSEVGNGYTF	TGTGCCAGCAGTGAAGTGGGGAATGGCTACACCTTC
TRBV6-2/TRBV6-3	TRBJ1-1	-	13	-	CASSYWGNTEAFF	TGTGCCAGCAGTTACTGGGGGAACACTGAAGCTTTCTTT
TRBV12-5	TRBJ1-5	-	13	-	CASGFGAIRAQHF	TGTGCTAGTGGTTTTGGCGCCATTCGGGCCCAGCATTTT
TRBV30	TRBJ1-4	-	13	-	CAWNSPGSEKLFF	TGTGCCTGGAACTCCCCGGGAAGTGAAAAACTGTTTTTT
TRBV7-2	TRBJ1-6	-	15	-	CASTYPGGNNSPLHF	TGTGCCAGCACCTACCCCGGGGGGAATAATTCACCCCTCCACTTT
TRBV15	TRBJ1-4	TRBD1	16	-	CATSRDRFATNEKLFF	TGTGCCACCAGCAGGGACAGGTTTGCAACTAATGAAAAACTGTTTTTT
TRBV28	TRBJ2-3	-	13	-	CASSRTGIDTQYF	TGTGCCAGCAGTCGAACAGGAATAGATACGCAGTATTTT
TRBV7-9	TRBJ1-5	-	12	-	CASSISGQPQHF	TGTGCCAGCAGTATTTCAGGTCAGCCCCAGCATTTT
TRBV7-8	TRBJ2-3	-	19	-	CASSLARTGRGRPTDTQYF	TGTGCCAGCAGCTTAGCGCGGACGGGCAGGGGACGACCCACAGATACGCAGTATTTT
TRBV7-8	TRBJ1-2	-	13	-	CASSLRSGGGYTF	TGTGCCAGCAGCTTAAGATCCGGGGGTGGCTACACCTTC
TRBV6-5	TRBJ2-2	TRBD2	14	-	CASARGGNTGELFF	TGTGCCAGCGCTCGCGGGGGGAACACCGGGGAGCTGTTTTTT
TRBV7-9	TRBJ1-1	-	15	-	CASSSGRGANTEAFF	TGTGCCAGCAGCTCAGGTCGGGGGGCGAACACTGAAGCTTTCTTT
TRBV7-9	TRBJ2-3	-	15	-	CASSPGTYSTDTQYF	TGTGCCAGCAGCCCGGGGACATACAGCACAGATACGCAGTATTTT
TRBV11-2	TRBJ2-1	-	13	-	CASSLEFRHEQFF	TGTGCCAGCAGCCTTGAGTTTCGCCATGAGCAGTTCTTC
TRBV6-5	TRBJ1-1	-	15	-	CASSYRGTGDTEAFF	TGTGCCAGCAGTTACCGGGGGACGGGAGACACTGAAGCTTTCTTT
TRBV27	TRBJ1-1	-	14	-	CASSSQDGNTEAFF	TGTGCCAGCAGTTCACAGGATGGGAACACTGAAGCTTTCTTT
TRBV10-3	TRBJ1-2	-	13	-	CAISELTNYGYTF	TGTGCCATCAGTGAATTGACTAACTATGGCTACACCTTC
TRBV10-3	TRBJ1-1	-	13	-	CAIRSIANTEAFF	TGTGCCATCAGATCAATTGCTAACACTGAAGCTTTCTTT
TRBV4-3	TRBJ1-5	-	16	-	CASALSFVGSNQPQHF	TGCGCCAGCGCTCTTTCATTCGTAGGTAGCAATCAGCCCCAGCATTTT
TRBV19	TRBJ2-7	-	16	-	CASSDPGSTGSYEQYF	TGTGCCAGTAGCGATCCGGGATCGACGGGATCCTACGAGCAGTACTTC
TRBV7-9	TRBJ2-4	TRBD2	14	-	CASSFWGGRDIQYF	TGTGCCAGCAGCTTCTGGGGGGGTCGGGACATTCAGTACTTC
TRBV6-2/TRBV6-3	TRBJ1-6	-	14	-	CASSTNPADSPLHF	TGTGCCAGCAGCACTAACCCCGCGGATTCACCCCTCCACTTT
TRBV19	TRBJ1-1	TRBD1	17	-	CASSTGTGNLLNTEAFF	TGTGCCAGTAGTACCGGGACAGGGAACCTCTTGAACACTGAAGCTTTCTTT
TRBV18	TRBJ1-1	-	13	-	CASSPSVDTEAFF	TGTGCCAGCTCACCTTCCGTGGACACTGAAGCTTTCTTT
TRBV9	TRBJ2-7	TRBD1	15	-	CASSVGTGGSYEQYF	TGTGCCAGCAGCGTAGGGACAGGGGGCTCCTACGAGCAGTACTTC
TRBV6-2/TRBV6-3	TRBJ1-1	TRBD1	14	few	CASSHRGIGTEAFF	TGTGCCAGCAGTCACAGGGGAATTGGCACTGAAGCTTTCTTT
TRBV3-1/TRBV3-2	TRBJ2-7	-	15	-	CASSQGGTLIYEQYF	TGTGCCAGCAGCCAAGGCGGGACACTTATCTACGAGCAGTACTTC
TRBV2	TRBJ1-3	-	15	-	CASRRDIIRGNTIYF	TGTGCCAGCAGGCGGGACATAATTAGGGGAAACACCATATATTTT
TRBV5-1	TRBJ1-5	-	15	once	CASSLEGGSNQPQHF	TGCGCCAGCAGCTTGGAGGGGGGTAGCAATCAGCCCCAGCATTTT